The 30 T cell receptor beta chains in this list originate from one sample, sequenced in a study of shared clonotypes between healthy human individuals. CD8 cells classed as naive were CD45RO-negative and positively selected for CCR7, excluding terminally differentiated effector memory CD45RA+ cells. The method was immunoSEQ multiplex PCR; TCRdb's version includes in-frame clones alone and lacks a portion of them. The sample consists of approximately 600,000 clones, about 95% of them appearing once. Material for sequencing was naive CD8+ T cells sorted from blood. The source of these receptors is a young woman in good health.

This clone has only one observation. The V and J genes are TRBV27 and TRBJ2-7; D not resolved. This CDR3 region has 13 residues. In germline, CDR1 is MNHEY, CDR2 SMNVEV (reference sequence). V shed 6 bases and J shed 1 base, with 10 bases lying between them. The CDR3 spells CASRSQKSYEQYF. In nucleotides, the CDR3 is TGTGCCAGCAGATCGCAGAAGTCCTACGAGCAGTACTTC.

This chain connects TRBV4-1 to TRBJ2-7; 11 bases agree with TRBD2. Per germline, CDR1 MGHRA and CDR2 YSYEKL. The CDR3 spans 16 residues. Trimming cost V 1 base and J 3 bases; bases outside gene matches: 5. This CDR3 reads CASSQGASGGIYEQYF. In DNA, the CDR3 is TGCGCCAGCAGCCAAGGAGCTAGCGGGGGGATCTACGAGCAGTACTTC.

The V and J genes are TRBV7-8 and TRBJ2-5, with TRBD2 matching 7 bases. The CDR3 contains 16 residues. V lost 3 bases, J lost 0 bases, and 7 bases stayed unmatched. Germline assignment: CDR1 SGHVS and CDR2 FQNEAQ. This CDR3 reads CASSFDEGGDQETQYF. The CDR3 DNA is TGTGCCAGCAGCTTTGATGAGGGAGGGGACCAAGAGACCCAGTACTTC.

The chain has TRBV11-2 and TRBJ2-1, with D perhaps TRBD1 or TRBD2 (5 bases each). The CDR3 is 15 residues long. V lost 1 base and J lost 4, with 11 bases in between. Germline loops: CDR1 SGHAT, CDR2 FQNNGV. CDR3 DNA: TGTGCCAGCAGCTTAGTTGTGGGGGTTTACAATGAGCAGTTCTTC. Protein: CASSLVVGVYNEQFF.

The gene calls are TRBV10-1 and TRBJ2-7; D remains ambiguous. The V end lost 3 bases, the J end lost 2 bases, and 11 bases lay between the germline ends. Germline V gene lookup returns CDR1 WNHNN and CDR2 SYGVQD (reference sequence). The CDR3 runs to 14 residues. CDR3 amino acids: CASSDPRYTYEQYF. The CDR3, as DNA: TGCGCCAGCAGTGATCCCCGTTACACCTACGAGCAGTACTTC.

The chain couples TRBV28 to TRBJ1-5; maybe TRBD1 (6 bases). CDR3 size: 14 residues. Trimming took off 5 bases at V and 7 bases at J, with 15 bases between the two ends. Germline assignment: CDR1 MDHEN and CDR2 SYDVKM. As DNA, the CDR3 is TGTGCCAGCAGTCATTTCGGGGGCGTCCAGCCCCAGCATTTT. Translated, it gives CASSHFGGVQPQHF. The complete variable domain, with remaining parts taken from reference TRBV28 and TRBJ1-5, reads DVKVTQSSRYLVKRTGEKVFLECVQDMDHENMFWYRQDPGLGLRLIYFSYDVKMKEKGDIPEGYSVSREKKERFSLILESASTNQTSMYLCASSHFGGVQPQHFGDGTRLSIL.

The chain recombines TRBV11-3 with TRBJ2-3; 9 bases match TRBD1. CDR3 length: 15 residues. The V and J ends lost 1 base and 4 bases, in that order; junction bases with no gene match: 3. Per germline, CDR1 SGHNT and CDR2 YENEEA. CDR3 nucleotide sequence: TGTGCCAGCAGCTTAGCGGGACAGGGCCCAGATACGCAGTATTTT. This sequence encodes CASSLAGQGPDTQYF.

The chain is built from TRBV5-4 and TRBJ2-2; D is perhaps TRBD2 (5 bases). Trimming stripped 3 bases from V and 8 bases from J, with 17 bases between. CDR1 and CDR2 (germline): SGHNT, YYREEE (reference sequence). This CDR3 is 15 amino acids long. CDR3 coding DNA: TGTGCCAGCAGCTCCGCAGACTCTTCGGGGGGGGAGCTGTTTTTT. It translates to CASSSADSSGGELFF.

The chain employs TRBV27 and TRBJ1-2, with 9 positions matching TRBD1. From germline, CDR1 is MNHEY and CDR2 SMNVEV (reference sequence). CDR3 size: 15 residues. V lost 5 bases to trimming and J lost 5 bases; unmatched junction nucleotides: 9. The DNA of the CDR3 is TGTGCCAGCAGTGCCTTAACAGGGGGCGGGTATGGCTACACCTTC. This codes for CASSALTGGGYGYTF.

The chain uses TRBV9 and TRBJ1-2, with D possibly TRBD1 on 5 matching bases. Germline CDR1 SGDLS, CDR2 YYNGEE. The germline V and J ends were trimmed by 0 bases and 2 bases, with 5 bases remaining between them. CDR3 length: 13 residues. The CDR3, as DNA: TGTGCCAGCAGCGTAGAGGGGAACTATGGCTACACCTTC. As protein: CASSVEGNYGYTF.

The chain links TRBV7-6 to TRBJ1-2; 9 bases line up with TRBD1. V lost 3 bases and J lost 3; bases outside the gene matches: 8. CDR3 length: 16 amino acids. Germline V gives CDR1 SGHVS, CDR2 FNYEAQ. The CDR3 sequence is CASSLGPGQGDYGYTF. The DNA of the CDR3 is TGTGCCAGCAGCTTGGGTCCGGGACAGGGTGACTATGGCTACACCTTC.

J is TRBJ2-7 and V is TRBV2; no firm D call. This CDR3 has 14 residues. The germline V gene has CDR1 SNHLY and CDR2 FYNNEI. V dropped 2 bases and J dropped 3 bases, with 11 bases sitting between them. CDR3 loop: CASSETSRVYEQYF. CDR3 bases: TGTGCCAGCAGTGAAACATCCCGGGTCTACGAGCAGTACTTC.

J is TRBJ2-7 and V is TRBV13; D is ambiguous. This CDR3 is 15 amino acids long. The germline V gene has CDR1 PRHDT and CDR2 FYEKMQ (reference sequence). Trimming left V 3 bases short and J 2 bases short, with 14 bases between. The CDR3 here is CASSFASTIPYEQYF. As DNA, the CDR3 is TGTGCCAGCAGCTTCGCGAGCACAATCCCCTACGAGCAGTACTTC.

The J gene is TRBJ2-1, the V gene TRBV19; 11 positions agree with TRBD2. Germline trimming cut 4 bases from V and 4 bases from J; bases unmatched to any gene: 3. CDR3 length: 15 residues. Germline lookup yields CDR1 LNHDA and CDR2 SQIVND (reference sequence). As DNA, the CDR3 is TGTGCCAGTAGTAGGGGACTAGCGGAATACAATGAGCAGTTCTTC. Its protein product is CASSRGLAEYNEQFF.

The CDR3 spells CASSLGQGGVTEAFF. CDR3 in DNA: TGTGCCAGCAGCTTAGGTCAGGGAGGCGTCACTGAAGCTTTCTTT. The chain employs TRBV7-6 and TRBJ1-1, with D perhaps TRBD1 (5 bases). V lost 1 base, J lost 4 bases, and 13 bases lay in between. Germline V gene sequence: CDR1 SGHVS, CDR2 FNYEAQ. The CDR3 is 15 residues long.

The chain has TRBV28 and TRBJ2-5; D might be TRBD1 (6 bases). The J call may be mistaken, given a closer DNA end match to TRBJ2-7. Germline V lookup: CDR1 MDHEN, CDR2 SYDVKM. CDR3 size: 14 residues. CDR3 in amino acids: CASSLTGLAYEQYF. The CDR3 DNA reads TGTGCCAGCAGCCTCACAGGGCTCGCCTACGAGCAGTACTTC.

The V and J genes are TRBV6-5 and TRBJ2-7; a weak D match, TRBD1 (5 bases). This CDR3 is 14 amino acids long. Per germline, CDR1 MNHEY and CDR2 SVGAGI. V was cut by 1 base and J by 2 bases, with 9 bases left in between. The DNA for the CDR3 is TGTGCCAGCAGTTACTTTTCAGGGACCTACGAGCAGTACTTC. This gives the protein CASSYFSGTYEQYF.

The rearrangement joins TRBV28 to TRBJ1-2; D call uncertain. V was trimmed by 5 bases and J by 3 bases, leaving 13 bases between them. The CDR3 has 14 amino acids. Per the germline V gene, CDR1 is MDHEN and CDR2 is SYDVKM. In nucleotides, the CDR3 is TGTGCCAGCAGTCCCCCGACCCTTGACTATGGCTACACCTTC. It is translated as CASSPPTLDYGYTF.

CDR3 loop: CASSDVGLMNTEAFF. The CDR3 DNA follows: TGTGCCAGCAGTGATGTGGGGTTAATGAACACTGAAGCTTTCTTT. The rearrangement uses TRBV2 and TRBJ1-1; D not certain. Looked up from germline, CDR1 is SNHLY and CDR2 is FYNNEI. The CDR3 consists of 15 residues. V was shortened by 3 bases and J by 0 bases, with 11 bases between the two germline ends.

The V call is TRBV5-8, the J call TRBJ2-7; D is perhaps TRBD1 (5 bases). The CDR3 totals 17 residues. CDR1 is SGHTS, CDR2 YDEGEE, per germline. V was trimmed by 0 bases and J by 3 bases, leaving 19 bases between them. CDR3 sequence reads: CASSLEQAQIGFYEQYF. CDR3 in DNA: TGTGCCAGCAGCTTGGAACAGGCCCAGATCGGTTTCTACGAGCAGTACTTC.

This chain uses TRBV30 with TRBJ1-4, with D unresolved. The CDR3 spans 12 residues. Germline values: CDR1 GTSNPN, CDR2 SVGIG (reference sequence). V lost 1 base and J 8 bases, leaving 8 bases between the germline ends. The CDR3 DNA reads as TGTGCCTGGAGTGAACCGGGGGAAAAACTGTTTTTT. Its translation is CAWSEPGEKLFF.

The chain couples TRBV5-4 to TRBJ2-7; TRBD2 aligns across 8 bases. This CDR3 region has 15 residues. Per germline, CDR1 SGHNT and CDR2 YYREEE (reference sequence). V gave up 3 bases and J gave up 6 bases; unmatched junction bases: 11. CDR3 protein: CASSYGTSVRGEQYF. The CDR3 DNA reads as TGTGCCAGCAGCTACGGGACTAGTGTTCGCGGCGAGCAGTACTTC.

CDR3 bases: TGTGCCAGTAGTATAGGTAAAGGACGCTCTGGAAACACCATATATTTT. Its protein product is CASSIGKGRSGNTIYF. The chain couples TRBV19 to TRBJ1-3; D is undetermined. Germline V lookup: CDR1 LNHDA, CDR2 SQIVND (reference sequence). Trimming stripped 1 base from V and 0 bases from J, with 10 bases between. This CDR3 has 16 amino acids.

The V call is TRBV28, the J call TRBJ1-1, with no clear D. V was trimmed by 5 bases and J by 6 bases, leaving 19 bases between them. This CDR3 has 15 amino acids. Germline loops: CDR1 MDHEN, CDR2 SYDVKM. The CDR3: CASSQIRESTSEAFF. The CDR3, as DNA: TGTGCCAGCAGTCAGATTCGGGAATCAACGTCTGAAGCTTTCTTT.

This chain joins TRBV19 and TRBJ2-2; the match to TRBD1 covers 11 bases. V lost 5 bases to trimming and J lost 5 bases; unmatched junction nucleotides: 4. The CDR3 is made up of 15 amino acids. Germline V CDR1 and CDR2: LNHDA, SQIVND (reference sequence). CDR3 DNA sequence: TGTGCCAGTAGTCCGGGACAGGGGGGAACCGGGGAGCTGTTTTTT. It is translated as CASSPGQGGTGELFF.

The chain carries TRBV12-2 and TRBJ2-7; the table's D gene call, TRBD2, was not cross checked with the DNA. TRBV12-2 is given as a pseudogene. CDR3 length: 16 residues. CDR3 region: CASRFPAETCPYEQYF. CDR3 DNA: TGTGCAAGTCGCTTTCCGGCGGAGACTTGCCCCTACGAGCAGTACTTC.

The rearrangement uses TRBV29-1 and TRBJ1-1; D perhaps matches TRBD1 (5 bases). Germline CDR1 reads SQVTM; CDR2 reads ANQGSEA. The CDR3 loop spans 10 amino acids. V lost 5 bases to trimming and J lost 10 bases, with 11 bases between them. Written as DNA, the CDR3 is TGCAGCGTTTTTCAGGGATCAGCTTTCTTT. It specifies CSVFQGSAFF.

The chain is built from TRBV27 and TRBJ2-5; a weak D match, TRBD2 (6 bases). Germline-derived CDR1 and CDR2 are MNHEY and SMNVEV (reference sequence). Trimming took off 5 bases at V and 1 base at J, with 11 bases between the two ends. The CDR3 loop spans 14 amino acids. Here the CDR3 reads CASSLTSSQETQYF. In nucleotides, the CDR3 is TGTGCCAGCAGTCTTACTAGCAGCCAAGAGACCCAGTACTTC.

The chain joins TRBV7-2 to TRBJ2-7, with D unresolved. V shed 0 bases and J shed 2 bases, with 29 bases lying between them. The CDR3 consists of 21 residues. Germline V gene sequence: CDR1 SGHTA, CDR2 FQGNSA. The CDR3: CASSLALLYYPTTYGPYEQYF. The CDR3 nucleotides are TGTGCCAGCAGCTTAGCTTTATTATATTACCCAACGACGTACGGTCCCTACGAGCAGTACTTC.

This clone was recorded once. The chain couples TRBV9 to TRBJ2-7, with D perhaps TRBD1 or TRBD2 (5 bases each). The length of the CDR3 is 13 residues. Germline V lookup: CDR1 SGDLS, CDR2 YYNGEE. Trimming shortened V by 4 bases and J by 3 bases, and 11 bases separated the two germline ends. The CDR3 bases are TGTGCCAGCAGCTACCGGGACGGCTACGAGCAGTACTTC. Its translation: CASSYRDGYEQYF.